This T cell receptor (beta chain) is drawn from a study of blood T cell repertoires in COVID-19. Study summary: Some COVID-19 samples were acute and others convalescent; all came from the United States, Italy and Spain.

Clones were read by immunoSEQ multiplex PCR, and TCRdb kept only the in-frame ones, dropping some. The table includes 450,000 to 500,000 clones, approximately 85% detected once. The germline V gene has CDR1 LNHNV and CDR2 YYDKDF (reference sequence). Germline trimming cut 1 base from V and 0 bases from J; bases unmatched to any gene: 5. The CDR3 extends over 16 amino acids. The sequencing sample was made of peripheral blood. The TCR comes from a human donor in a cohort sampled during active COVID-19. The rearrangement uses TRBV15 and TRBJ1-1, with 7 bases fitting TRBD1. CDR3: CATSRGGGQMNTEAFF. CDR3 nucleotides: TGTGCCACCAGCAGAGGAGGGGGCCAGATGAACACTGAAGCTTTCTTT.